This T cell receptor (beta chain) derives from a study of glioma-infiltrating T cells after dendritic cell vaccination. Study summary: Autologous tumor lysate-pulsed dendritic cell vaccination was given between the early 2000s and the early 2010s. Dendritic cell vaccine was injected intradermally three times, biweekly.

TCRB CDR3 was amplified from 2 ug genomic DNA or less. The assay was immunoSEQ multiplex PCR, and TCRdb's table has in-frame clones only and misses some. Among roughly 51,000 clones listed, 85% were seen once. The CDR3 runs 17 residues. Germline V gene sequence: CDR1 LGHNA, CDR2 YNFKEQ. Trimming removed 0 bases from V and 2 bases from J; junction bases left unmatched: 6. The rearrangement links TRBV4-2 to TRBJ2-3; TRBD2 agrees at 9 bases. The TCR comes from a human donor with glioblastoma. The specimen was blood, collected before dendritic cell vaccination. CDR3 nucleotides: TGTGCCAGCAGCCAAGATCCAGCGGGGGGCCCCACAGATACGCAGTATTTT. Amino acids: CASSQDPAGGPTDTQYF.